A single sample is the source of the 17 T cell receptor beta chains below, sequenced in a study of molecular identifiers for immune sequencing clone quantification. One entry per CDR3 protein, called by TCRdb with MiXCR from the PCR reads. The table shows hundreds of thousands of distinct CDR3 sequences, with roughly 23% occurring only once. The sequencing sample was made of naive CD8+ T cells from blood, with Jurkat cell RNA spiked in. Subset described: FACS-sorted CD8+CD4-CCR7+CD45RA+ naive T cells. Receptors were obtained from a human donor in good health. Some libraries in this study had Jurkat cell RNA spiked in.

The table lists this clonotype with many counts. The chain has TRBV25-1 and TRBJ2-7; D is unresolved. The CDR3 extends over 13 amino acids. Between the trimmed V and J ends, which lost 6 bases and 7 bases, there was a span of 16 bases. Germline V gene lookup returns CDR1 MGHDK and CDR2 SYGVNS. This chain's CDR3 is CASSGLIGREQYF. Written as DNA, the CDR3 is TGTGCCAGCAGCGGGTTGATAGGGCGAGAGCAGTACTTC.

Of note for this clonotype: The junction does not match germline at one end; this may be a read error. The rearrangement joins TRBV7-9 to TRBJ2-4; D may match TRBD1 or TRBD2 (5 bases each). This CDR3 is built from 16 residues. CDR1 and CDR2 (germline): SEHNR, FQNEAQ (reference sequence). CDR3 DNA: TGTGCCAGCTCATCCGGGACGGCTTTAGCCAAAAACACTCAGTACTTC. It encodes CASSSGTALAKNTQYF.

This clonotype was counted a single time. With a much larger clone just one base away, this may be a read error. The J gene is TRBJ2-1, the V gene TRBV7-9; the match to TRBD2 covers 7 bases. Germline CDR1 and CDR2: SEHNR and FQNEAQ (reference sequence). The CDR3 has 13 residues. CDR3 in DNA: TGTGCCAGCAGCTTTGGGGAGGGGTATGAGCAGTCCTTC. It is translated as CASSFGEGYEQSF.

This clonotype showed up many times. The rearrangement links TRBV9 to TRBJ2-7; 7 nucleotides align to TRBD2. V lost 4 bases, J lost 3 bases, and 10 bases stayed unmatched. Germline values: CDR1 SGDLS, CDR2 YYNGEE. The CDR3 extends over 15 amino acids. CDR3 in DNA: TGTGCCAGCAGCCCCAGTGGGGGGGGGGTCTACGAGCAGTACTTC. Translated, it gives CASSPSGGGVYEQYF. The variable domain in full, with the rest retrieved from reference TRBV9 and TRBJ2-7, is DSGVTQTPKHLITATGQRVTLRCSPRSGDLSVYWYQQSLDQGLQFLIQYYNGEERAKGNILERFSAQQFPDLHSELNLSSLELGDSALYFCASSPSGGGVYEQYFGPGTRLTVT.

The sample holds many counts of this clonotype. The J gene is TRBJ1-5, the V gene TRBV6-2 or TRBV6-3; possibly TRBD1 for D (5 bases). The V end was cut by 5 bases, the J end by 5 bases, with 16 bases between. The germline V gene encodes CDR1 MNHEY and CDR2 SVGEGT. The length of the CDR3 is 15 residues. For the CDR3, the DNA is TGTGCCAGCAGTGCTGGGGCCCTCCCCCATCAGCCCCAGCATTTT. Its protein is CASSAGALPHQPQHF.

In the case of this clonotype: Germline is not matched at one junction end, which may reflect a read error. The V and J genes are TRBV4-1 and TRBJ2-1; 9 bases are shared with TRBD1. CDR3 length equals 14 residues. Per germline, CDR1 MGHRA and CDR2 YSYEKL. The CDR3 nucleotides are TGCGCCACCAGCGGAGGGACAGGGTCTAATGAGCAGTCCTTC. Encoded protein: CATSGGTGSNEQSF.

Points on this clonotype: A much larger clonotype is one base distant, so this may be a read error. The CDR3 sequence: CAWTLYRAQNAEAFF. CDR3 DNA: TGTGCCTGGACCCTTTACAGGGCGCAGAACGCTGAAGCTTTCTTT. This chain uses TRBV30 with TRBJ1-1, with D possibly matching TRBD1 (6 bases). Germline V gives CDR1 GTSNPN, CDR2 SVGIG (reference sequence). This CDR3 has 15 residues.

This clonotype was detected many times. In nucleotides, the CDR3 is TGTGCCAGCAGTGAAAGTTTGCCTCCCGGTACGCAGTATTTT. Translated, it gives CASSESLPPGTQYF. The chain recombines TRBV2 with TRBJ2-3; D not certain. Trimming removed 2 bases at V and 8 bases at J, with 14 bases between. The CDR3 runs to 14 residues. Germline V gene lookup returns CDR1 SNHLY and CDR2 FYNNEI.

This clonotype was detected a few times. The genes are TRBV19 and TRBJ1-1; D uncertain. V lost 7 bases and J lost 3, with 15 bases in between. The germline V gene encodes CDR1 LNHDA and CDR2 SQIVND (reference sequence). This CDR3 contains 14 residues. Here the CDR3 DNA reads TGTGCCAGTACCCCGTCGACCTATTACACTGAAGCTTTCTTT. This gives the protein CASTPSTYYTEAFF.

Ten or more counts support this clonotype. The J gene is TRBJ2-5, the V gene TRBV10-3, with TRBD2 matching over 10 bases. The CDR3 totals 16 residues. Per germline, CDR1 ENHRY and CDR2 SYGVKD. J was trimmed by 4 bases and V by 3 bases; bases with no gene match: 8. Written as DNA, the CDR3 is TGTGCCATCAGTGAAATGATAGCGGGGGGCCCAGAGACCCAGTACTTC. Translated: CAISEMIAGGPETQYF.

This clonotype has at least ten counts. The rearrangement uses TRBV30 and TRBJ2-7; 10 bases map to TRBD1. The CDR3 length is 14 residues. After removal of 1 base from V and 5 bases from J, the junction contained 5 bases not matched to a gene. Germline CDR1 is GTSNPN and CDR2 is SVGIG (reference sequence). CDR3 residues: CAWSAGQGYDEQYF. In nucleotides, the CDR3 is TGTGCCTGGAGTGCGGGACAGGGGTATGACGAGCAGTACTTC.

This clonotype was picked up many times. The J gene is TRBJ2-7, the V gene TRBV4-3; D might be TRBD2 (7 bases). The germline CDR1 and CDR2 sequences are LGHNA and YSLEER. V dropped 0 bases and J dropped 1 base, with 13 bases sitting between them. CDR3 length: 16 residues. The CDR3: CASSQDGGGGSYEQYF. For the CDR3, the DNA is TGCGCCAGCAGCCAAGATGGGGGAGGGGGTTCCTACGAGCAGTACTTC.

The table lists this clonotype with many counts. V and J are TRBV20-1 and TRBJ2-7, with 9 nucleotides matching TRBD2. The ends lost 5 bases at V and 1 base at J; junction bases unmatched: 12. Germline V CDR1 and CDR2: DFQATT, SNEGSKA (reference sequence). CDR3 length: 16 residues. In DNA form, the CDR3 reads TGCAGTGCTTCTCCGATGTTAGCGGGGGTATCCTACGAGCAGTACTTC. Encoded protein: CSASPMLAGVSYEQYF.

This clonotype was recorded a few times. The chain has TRBV5-4 and TRBJ1-1; 9 bases are shared with TRBD1. Germline assignment: CDR1 SGHNT and CDR2 YYREEE (reference sequence). V gave up 4 bases and J gave up 1 base; unmatched junction bases: 5. The CDR3 is 15 residues long. CDR3 coding DNA: TGTGCCAGCAGCGGAACACAGGGGGCGAACACTGAAGCTTTCTTT. Residues: CASSGTQGANTEAFF.

Notes on this clonotype: A much larger clone sits a single nucleotide away, making a read error possible. The rearrangement links TRBV11-2 to TRBJ1-1; TRBD1 matches at 10 bases. Germline-derived CDR1 and CDR2 are SGHAT and FQNNGV. CDR3 length: 15 amino acids. V lost 7 bases to trimming and J lost 3 bases; unmatched junction nucleotides: 8. CDR3 sequence reads: CASTARDRGYTEAFF. CDR3 sequence (DNA): TGTGCCAGCACCGCGAGGGACAGGGGCTACACTGAAGCTTTCTTT.

This clonotype has more than one count but fewer than ten. A much larger clonotype is one base distant, so this may be a read error. This chain connects TRBV7-9 to TRBJ2-4; D is ambiguous. Germline CDR1 reads SEHNR; CDR2 reads FQNEAQ (reference sequence). The CDR3 is 12 amino acids. CDR3 bases: TGTGCCAGCAGCTCCCCCCGGGTGGAGCAGCACTTC. Translation: CASSSPRVEQHF.

Regarding this clonotype: This may arise from a read error, as a much more abundant clone is one base away. The CDR3 coding sequence is TGTGCCAGCAGTTTATCTCGGGACGGATCTGATTCACCCCTCCACTTT. Protein: CASSLSRDGSDSPLHF. The chain employs TRBV12-3 or TRBV12-4 and TRBJ1-6; the D gene is possibly TRBD1 (5 bases). Trimming stripped 2 bases from V and 8 bases from J, with 16 bases between. The CDR3 runs 16 residues.